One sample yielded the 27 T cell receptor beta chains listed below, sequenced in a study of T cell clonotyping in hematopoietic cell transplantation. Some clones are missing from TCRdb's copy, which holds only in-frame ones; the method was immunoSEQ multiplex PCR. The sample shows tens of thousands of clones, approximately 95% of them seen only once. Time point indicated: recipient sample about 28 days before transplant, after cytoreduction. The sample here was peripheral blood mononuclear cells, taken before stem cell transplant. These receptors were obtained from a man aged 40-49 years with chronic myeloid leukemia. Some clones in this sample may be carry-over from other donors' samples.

Here the CDR3 DNA reads TGTGCCAGCTCACCACCAGGGCTGGGATCCTCGGGCTACACCTTC. Translation gives CASSPPGLGSSGYTF. The chain has TRBV18 and TRBJ1-2, with D unclear. Trimming stripped 0 bases from V and 8 bases from J, with 16 bases between. Germline CDR1 and CDR2: KGHSH and LQKENI. CDR3 length equals 15 residues. The whole variable domain, remainder taken from reference TRBV18 and TRBJ1-2, is NAGVMQNPRHLVRRRGQEARLRCSPMKGHSHVYWYRQLPEEGLKFMVYLQKENIIDESGMPKERFSAEFPKEGPSILRIQQVVRGDSAAYFCASSPPGLGSSGYTFGSGTRLTVV.

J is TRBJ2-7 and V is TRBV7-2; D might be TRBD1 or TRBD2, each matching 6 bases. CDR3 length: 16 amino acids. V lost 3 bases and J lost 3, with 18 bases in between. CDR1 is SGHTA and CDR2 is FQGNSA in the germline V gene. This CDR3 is CASSLEGVNPGYEQYF. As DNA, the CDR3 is TGTGCCAGCAGCTTGGAGGGGGTGAACCCCGGCTACGAGCAGTACTTC.

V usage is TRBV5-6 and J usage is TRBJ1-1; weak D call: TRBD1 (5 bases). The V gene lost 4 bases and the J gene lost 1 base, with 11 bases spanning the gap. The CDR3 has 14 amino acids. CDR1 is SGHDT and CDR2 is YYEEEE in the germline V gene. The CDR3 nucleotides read TGTGCCAGCAGCCCCGGGGGGGGGAACACTGAAGCTTTCTTT. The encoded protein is CASSPGGGNTEAFF.

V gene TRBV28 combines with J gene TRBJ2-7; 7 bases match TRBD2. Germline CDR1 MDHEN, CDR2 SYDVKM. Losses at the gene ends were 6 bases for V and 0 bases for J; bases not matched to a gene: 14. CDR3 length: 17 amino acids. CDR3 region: CASSRWGGRGASYEQYF. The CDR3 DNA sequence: TGTGCCAGCAGCCGATGGGGTGGGAGGGGAGCCTCCTACGAGCAGTACTTC.

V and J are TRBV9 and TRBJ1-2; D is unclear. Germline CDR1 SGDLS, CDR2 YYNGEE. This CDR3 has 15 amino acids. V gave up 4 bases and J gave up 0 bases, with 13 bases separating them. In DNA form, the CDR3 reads TGTGCCAGCAGCCCCCAAGACATCTCTAACTATGGCTACACCTTC. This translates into CASSPQDISNYGYTF.

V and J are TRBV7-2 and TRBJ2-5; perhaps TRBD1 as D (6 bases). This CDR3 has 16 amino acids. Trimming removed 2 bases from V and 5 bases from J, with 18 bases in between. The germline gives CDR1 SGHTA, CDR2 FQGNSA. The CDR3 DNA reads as TGTGCCAGCAGCTTAACAGGGCAGGTTCCCAGGGAGACCCAGTACTTC. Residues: CASSLTGQVPRETQYF.

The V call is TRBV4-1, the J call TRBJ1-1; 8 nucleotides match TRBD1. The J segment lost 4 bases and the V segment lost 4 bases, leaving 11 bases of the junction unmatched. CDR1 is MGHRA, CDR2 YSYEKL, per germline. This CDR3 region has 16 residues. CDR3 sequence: CASSPGQGNLPTEAFF. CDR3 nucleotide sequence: TGCGCCAGCAGCCCTGGACAGGGCAACCTACCCACTGAAGCTTTCTTT.

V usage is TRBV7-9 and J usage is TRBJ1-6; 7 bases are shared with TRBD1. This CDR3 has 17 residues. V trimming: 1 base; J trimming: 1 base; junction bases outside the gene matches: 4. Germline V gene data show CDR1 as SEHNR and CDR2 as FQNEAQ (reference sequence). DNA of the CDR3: TGTGCCAGCAGCTTAGGGCAGGGGGTGTCCTATAATTCACCCCTCCACTTT. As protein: CASSLGQGVSYNSPLHF.

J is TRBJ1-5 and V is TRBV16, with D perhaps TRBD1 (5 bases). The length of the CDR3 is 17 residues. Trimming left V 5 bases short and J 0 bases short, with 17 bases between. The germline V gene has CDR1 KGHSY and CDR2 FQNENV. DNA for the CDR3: TGTGCCAGCAGCGGCGAAGGGACGGATTATAGCAATCAGCCCCAGCATTTT. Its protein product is CASSGEGTDYSNQPQHF. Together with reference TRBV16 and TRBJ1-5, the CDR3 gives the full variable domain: GEEVAQTPKHLVRGEGQKAKLYCAPIKGHSYVFWYQQVLKNEFKFLISFQNENVFDETGMPKERFSAKCLPNSPCSLEIQATKLEDSAVYFCASSGEGTDYSNQPQHFGDGTRLSIL.

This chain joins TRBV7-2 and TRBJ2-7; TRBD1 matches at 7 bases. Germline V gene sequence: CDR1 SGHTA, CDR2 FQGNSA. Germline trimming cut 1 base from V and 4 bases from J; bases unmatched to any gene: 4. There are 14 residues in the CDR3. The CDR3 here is CASSLDRGSYEQYF. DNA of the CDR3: TGTGCCAGCAGCTTAGACAGGGGATCATACGAGCAGTACTTC.

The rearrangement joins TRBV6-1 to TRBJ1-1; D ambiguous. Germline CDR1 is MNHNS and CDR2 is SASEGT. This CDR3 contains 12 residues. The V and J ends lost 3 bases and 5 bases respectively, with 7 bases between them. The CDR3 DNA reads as TGTGCCAGCAGTGACCGTGGGACTGAAGCTTTCTTT. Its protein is CASSDRGTEAFF.

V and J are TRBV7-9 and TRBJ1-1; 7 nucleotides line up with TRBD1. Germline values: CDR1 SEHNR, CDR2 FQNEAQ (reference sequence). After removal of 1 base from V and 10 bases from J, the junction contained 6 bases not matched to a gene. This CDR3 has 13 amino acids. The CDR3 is CASSLGRGTAAFF. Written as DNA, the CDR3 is TGTGCCAGCAGCTTAGGACGGGGGACAGCAGCTTTCTTT.

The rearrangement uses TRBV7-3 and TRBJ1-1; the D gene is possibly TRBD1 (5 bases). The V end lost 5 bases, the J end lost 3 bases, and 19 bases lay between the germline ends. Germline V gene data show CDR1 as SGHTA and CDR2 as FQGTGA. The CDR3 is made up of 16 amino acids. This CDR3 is CASSPRHRGRDTEAFF. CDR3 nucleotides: TGTGCCAGCAGCCCTAGACATCGGGGACGAGACACTGAAGCTTTCTTT.

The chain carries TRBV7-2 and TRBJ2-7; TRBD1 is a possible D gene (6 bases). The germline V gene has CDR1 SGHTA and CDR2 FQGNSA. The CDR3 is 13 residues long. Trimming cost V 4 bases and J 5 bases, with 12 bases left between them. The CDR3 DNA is TGTGCCAGCAGCTCTATGGGGGCCCACGAGCAGTACTTC. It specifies CASSSMGAHEQYF.

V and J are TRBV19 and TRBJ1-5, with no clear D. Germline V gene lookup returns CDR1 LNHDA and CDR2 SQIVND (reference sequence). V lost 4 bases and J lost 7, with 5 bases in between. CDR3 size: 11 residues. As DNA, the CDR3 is TGTGCCAGTAGTAGGGGACAGCCCCAGCATTTT. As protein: CASSRGQPQHF.

CDR3: CSVNREYGYTF. The CDR3 nucleotides are TGCAGCGTCAACAGGGAGTATGGCTACACCTTC. The genes are TRBV29-1 and TRBJ1-2, with D tentatively TRBD1 (6 bases). Per germline, CDR1 SQVTM and CDR2 ANQGSEA. Trimming cost V 6 bases and J 5 bases, with 10 bases left between them. This CDR3 contains 11 residues.

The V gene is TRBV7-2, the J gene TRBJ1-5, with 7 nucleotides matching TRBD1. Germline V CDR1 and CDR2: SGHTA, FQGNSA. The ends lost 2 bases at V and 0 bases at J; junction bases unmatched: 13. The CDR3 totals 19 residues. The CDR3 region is CASSLTSVWTGDSNQPQHF. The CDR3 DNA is TGTGCCAGCAGCTTAACCAGCGTCTGGACAGGAGATAGCAATCAGCCCCAGCATTTT.

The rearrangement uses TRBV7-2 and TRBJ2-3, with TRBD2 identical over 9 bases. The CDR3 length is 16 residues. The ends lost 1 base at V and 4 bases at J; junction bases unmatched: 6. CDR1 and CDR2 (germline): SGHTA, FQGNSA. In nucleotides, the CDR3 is TGTGCCAGCAGCTTAGAGGGCGGGGGGGCATCAGATACGCAGTATTTT. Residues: CASSLEGGGASDTQYF.

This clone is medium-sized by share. The CDR3 coding sequence is TGTGCCAGCAGTGACTCGGGACAGGGGTTCTACGAGCAGTACTTC. Encoded protein: CASSDSGQGFYEQYF. This rearrangement joins TRBV25-1 to TRBJ2-7, with 10 bases aligning to TRBD1. Germline V gene lookup returns CDR1 MGHDK and CDR2 SYGVNS. The CDR3 is made up of 15 amino acids. With V trimmed by 3 bases and J by 3 bases, 5 bases remained unmatched.

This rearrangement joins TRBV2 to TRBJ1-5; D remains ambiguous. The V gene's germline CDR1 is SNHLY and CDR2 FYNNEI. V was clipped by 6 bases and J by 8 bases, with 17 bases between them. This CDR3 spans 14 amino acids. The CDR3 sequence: CASSARRELEPQHF. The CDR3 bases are TGTGCCAGCAGCGCCAGGCGGGAGCTCGAGCCCCAGCATTTT.

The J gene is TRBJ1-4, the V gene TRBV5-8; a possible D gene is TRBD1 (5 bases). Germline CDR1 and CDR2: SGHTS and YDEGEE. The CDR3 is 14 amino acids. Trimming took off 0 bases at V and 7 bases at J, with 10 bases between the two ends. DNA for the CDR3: TGTGCCAGCAGCTTGGCCGGGACCTTTGAAAAACTGTTTTTT. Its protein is CASSLAGTFEKLFF.

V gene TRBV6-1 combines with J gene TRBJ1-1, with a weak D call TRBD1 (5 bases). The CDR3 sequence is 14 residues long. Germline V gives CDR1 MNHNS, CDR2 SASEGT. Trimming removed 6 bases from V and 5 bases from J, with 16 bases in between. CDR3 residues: CASRDSWGGTEAFF. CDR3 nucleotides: TGTGCCAGCAGGGATTCGTGGGGGGGAACTGAAGCTTTCTTT.

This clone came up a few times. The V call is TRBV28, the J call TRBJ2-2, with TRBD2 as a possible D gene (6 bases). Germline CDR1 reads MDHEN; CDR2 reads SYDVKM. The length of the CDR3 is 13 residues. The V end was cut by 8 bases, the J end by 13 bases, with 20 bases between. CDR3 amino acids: CASLYTGQGGLFF. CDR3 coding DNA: TGTGCCAGCCTTTATACGGGGCAGGGAGGGCTGTTTTTT.

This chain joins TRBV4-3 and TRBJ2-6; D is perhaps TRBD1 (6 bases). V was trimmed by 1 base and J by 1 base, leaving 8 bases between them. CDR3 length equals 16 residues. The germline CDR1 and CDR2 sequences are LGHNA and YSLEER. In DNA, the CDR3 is TGCGCCAGCAGCCAAGCTACAGGGTCTGGGGCCAACGTCCTGACTTTC. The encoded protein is CASSQATGSGANVLTF.

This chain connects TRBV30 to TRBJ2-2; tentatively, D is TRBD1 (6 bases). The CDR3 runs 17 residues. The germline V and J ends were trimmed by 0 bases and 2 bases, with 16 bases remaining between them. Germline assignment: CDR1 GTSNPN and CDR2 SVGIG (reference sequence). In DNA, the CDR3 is TGTGCCTGGAGTGTCGGGCAGGGGAGTGGTAACACCGGGGAGCTGTTTTTT. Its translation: CAWSVGQGSGNTGELFF.

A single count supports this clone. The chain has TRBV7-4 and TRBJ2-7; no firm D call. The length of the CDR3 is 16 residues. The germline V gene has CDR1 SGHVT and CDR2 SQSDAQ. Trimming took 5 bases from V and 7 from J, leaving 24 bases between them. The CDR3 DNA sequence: TGTGCCAGCAGCGTACCAAGGGCCACCTGTTTTTATGAGCAGTACTTC. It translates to CASSVPRATCFYEQYF.

For the CDR3, the DNA is TGTGCCAGCAGCTTTGGAAACACCATATATTTT. Translated: CASSFGNTIYF. The chain has TRBV11-3 and TRBJ1-3; no definite D call. The CDR3 loop spans 11 amino acids. The germline CDR1 and CDR2 sequences are SGHNT and YENEEA. Between the trimmed V and J ends, which lost 3 bases and 3 bases, there was a span of 0 bases.